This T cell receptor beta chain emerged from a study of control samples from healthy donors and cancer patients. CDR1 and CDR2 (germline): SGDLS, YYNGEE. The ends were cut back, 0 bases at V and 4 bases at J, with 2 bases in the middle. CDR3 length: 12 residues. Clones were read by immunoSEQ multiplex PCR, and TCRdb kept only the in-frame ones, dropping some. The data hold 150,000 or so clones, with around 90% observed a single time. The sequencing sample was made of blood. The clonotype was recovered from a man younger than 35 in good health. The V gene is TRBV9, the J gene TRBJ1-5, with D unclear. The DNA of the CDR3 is TGTGCCAGCAGCGTAGGGAATCAGCCCCAGCATTTT. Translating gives CASSVGNQPQHF.